This paragraph covers one T cell receptor beta chain sequence. Its antigen is unknown. Per-base qualities were not stored, and no clone one base away is much larger. All donors were healthy Caucasians. Three pairs of female monozygotic twins, all aged about 18 to 29 years, were included in the twin cohort. Peripheral blood mononuclear cells were used as the source from which RNA for TCR libraries was isolated. The CDR3, cysteine through phenylalanine, is 15 amino acids long. Only CDR3 DNA remains: 45 bases, in frame from the first base. CDR1 and CDR2, looked up from the germline V gene, are MNHNS and SASEGT. V is clipped by 8 bases and J by 2 bases, and the sequence between their germline boundaries is 16 bases long. To prepare the library, 5' RACE was applied. TCRdb names Illumina HiSeq 2000 as the instrument used. A universal primer binding site was introduced by template switching, and a unique molecular identifier was present in the final cDNA, enabling accurate counting of TCR cDNA molecules. Specific primers in the conserved constant-segment region were used to synthesize first-strand cDNA for TCR alpha and beta chains. To control for contamination, every cDNA library carried two barcodes: a SMART-Mk sample barcode plus Illumina barcodes. TruSeq adapter sequences, together with Illumina sample barcodes, were added in two successive PCR steps. The Illumina HiSeq platform was used with custom primers to sequence TCR alpha and beta cDNA libraries. The published analysis was carried out like this. MiGEC was used to process raw reads and extract unique molecular identifiers, and MiXCR was used to find CDR3 positions. For each individual, recombination models were inferred using an EM algorithm with the repgenHMM and IGoR tools. The tcR package in R was used for shared clonotype analysis, with sharing normalized by the product of cloneset sizes. To study raw recombination free of thymic and clonal selection effects, out-of-frame nonproductive sequences were analyzed. Using fastp at Q25 and MiXCR, TCRdb reprocessed the public reads and kept productive beta chains. Rows merge per CDR3 protein into single entries with the most common DNA and genes. The V and J calls were not made by the authors but by TCRdb's processing. This sample is represented by hundreds of thousands of distinct CDR3 sequences; 8.6% of them were singletons. In total, the top ten clones hold around 0.98% of the sample.

The data are from a study of identical twins (dated by TCRdb to 2016 to 2017). Background on the whole study: TCR alpha and beta repertoires from monozygotic twins, unrelated adults of various ages and cord blood were deep-sequenced to test whether fetal clonotypes persist. To rule out contamination, replicate twin experiments were performed at different times with different library preparation protocols. Points the paper makes about the study in general: In monozygotic twins, recombination models systematically underestimated out-of-frame TCR alpha sharing, but the models matched the sharing seen between unrelated individuals. Fewer insertions were carried by abundant cord blood beta clonotypes, a similar but weaker trend appeared in young adult naive repertoires, and no such trend appeared in memory repertoires. Because the same donors could not be followed over many years, the conclusions depended on cross-sectional statistical analysis. Compared with coincidental sharing between unrelated individuals, an excess of low generation-probability sequences was observed among out-of-frame TCR alpha sequences shared between twins. Zero-insertion analyses could be partly confounded by invariant T cells such as MAIT and iNKT, although diverse VJ usage argued against such confounding for most clonotypes. The excess sharing between twins in beta out-of-frame sequences was weaker because fewer shared sequences reduced the signal-to-noise ratio.

These records were also assigned to another study, of yellow fever vaccine responses in identical twins. As the second study states: The T cell response to vaccination in identical twins was reported by the authors to appear partly convergent and partly personalized. Focusing on identical twins, the study followed the T cell clones that responded to the vaccine, and did so with precision.

The rearrangement combines TRBV6-1 with TRBJ2-1; the D gene is perhaps TRBD2, from 5 matching bases. The clonotype originates from a woman younger than 30 in good health. The specimen was PBMCs. In nucleotide form, the sequence is TGTGCCAGCCGACCCCCTGGACTCACCTACAATGAGCAGTTCTTC. This yields the protein CASRPPGLTYNEQFF.